Below, 3 T cell receptor beta chains from the same sample are listed, as sequenced in a study of cytomegalovirus exposure and HLA in healthy donors. The primer mix had 60 Vbeta and 13 Jbeta primers. The method was immunoSEQ multiplex PCR; TCRdb's version includes in-frame clones alone and lacks a portion of them. The sample has under 90,000 clones; approximately 82% are singletons. The sample comprised PBMCs. Every receptor here comes from a man aged 40-55 years in good health and CMV-seronegative.

For this clone: An end of the junction does not agree with germline; a read error may underlie this. The chain joins TRBV19 to TRBJ2-7; D possibly corresponds to TRBD2 (6 bases). Germline V gene data show CDR1 as LNHDA and CDR2 as SQIVND (reference sequence). The CDR3 runs 15 residues. CDR3: CASRSEGGAVSHFNF. CDR3 coding DNA: TGTGCCAGTAGGTCGGAGGGCGGGGCCGTCAGCCACTTCAACTTC.

This chain joins TRBV5-1 and TRBJ2-7, with 11 bases aligning to TRBD1. The trim removed 2 bases at V and 6 bases at J, leaving 10 bases unmatched. The CDR3 covers 16 residues. The V gene's germline CDR1 is SGHRS and CDR2 YFSETQ. CDR3 sequence: CASSFRTGGGISEQYF. CDR3 DNA sequence: TGCGCCAGCAGCTTCCGGACAGGGGGCGGAATATCCGAGCAGTACTTC.

V is TRBV5-1 and J is TRBJ1-3; TRBD1 matches at 9 bases. CDR1 is SGHRS and CDR2 is YFSETQ in the germline V gene. V lost 4 bases to trimming and J lost 4 bases; unmatched junction nucleotides: 3. This CDR3 is built from 14 residues. The CDR3 sequence: CASSPGQGGNTIYF. The CDR3 DNA is TGCGCCAGCAGCCCCGGACAGGGGGGAAACACCATATATTTT.